This T cell receptor (beta chain) emerged from a study of T cells expressing NK-cell markers. Looking at the study overall: Sorted CD3+CD56-NKG2C+, CD3+CD56+NKG2C- and CD3+CD56+NKG2C+ T cells were the source of the TCR beta repertoires. Overall study results and limits: Whether expanded NKG2C+ T cell clones were HCMV specific stayed uncertain. The study found dominant NKG2C+ clonotypes at about 1.0-8% of CD8+ T cells in over 5 donors. These clonotypes, the leaders elsewhere, also led the CD3+CD56-NKG2C+ fraction in several donors.

About this clonotype: Its antigen is not identified.

TCRdb re-called the 5' RACE reads, yielding one record per CDR3 amino acid sequence without DNA. Its table lists some 140,000 distinct CDR3 sequences. Germline values: CDR1 DFQATT, CDR2 SNEGSKA (reference sequence). CDR3 length: 17 amino acids. The TCR comes from a woman in her forties or fifties in good health. Sequencing was carried out using blood T cells: a sorted CD56 or NKG2C T cell subset, CD4+ or CD8+ T cells, or bulk PBMC T cells (not recorded which). The chain uses TRBV20-1 and TRBJ2-1; TCRdb gives TRBD2 as the D gene, but with no DNA this cannot be confirmed. CDR3 region: CSAKPTTLAGVGNEQFF.